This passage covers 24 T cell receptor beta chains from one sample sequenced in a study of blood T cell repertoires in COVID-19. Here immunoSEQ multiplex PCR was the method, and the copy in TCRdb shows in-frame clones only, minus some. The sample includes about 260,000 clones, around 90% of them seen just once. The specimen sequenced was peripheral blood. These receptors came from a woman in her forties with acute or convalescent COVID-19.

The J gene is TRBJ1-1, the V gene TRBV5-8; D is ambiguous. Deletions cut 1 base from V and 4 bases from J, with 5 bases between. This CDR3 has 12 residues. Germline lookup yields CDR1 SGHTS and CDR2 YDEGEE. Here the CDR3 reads CASSLRGTEAFF. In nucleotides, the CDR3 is TGTGCCAGCAGCTTGCGCGGCACTGAAGCTTTCTTT.

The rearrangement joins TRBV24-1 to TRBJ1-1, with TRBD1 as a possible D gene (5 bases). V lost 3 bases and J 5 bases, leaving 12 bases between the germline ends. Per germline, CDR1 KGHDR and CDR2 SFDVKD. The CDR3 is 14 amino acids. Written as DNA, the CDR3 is TGTGCCACCAGTGATAACCAGGGTGGGACTGAAGCTTTCTTT. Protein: CATSDNQGGTEAFF.

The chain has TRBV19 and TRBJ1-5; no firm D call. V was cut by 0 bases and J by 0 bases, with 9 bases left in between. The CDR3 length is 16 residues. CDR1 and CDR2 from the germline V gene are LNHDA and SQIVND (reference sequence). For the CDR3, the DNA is TGTGCCAGTAGTATAGAGCGGCGGGATAGCAATCAGCCCCAGCATTTT. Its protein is CASSIERRDSNQPQHF.

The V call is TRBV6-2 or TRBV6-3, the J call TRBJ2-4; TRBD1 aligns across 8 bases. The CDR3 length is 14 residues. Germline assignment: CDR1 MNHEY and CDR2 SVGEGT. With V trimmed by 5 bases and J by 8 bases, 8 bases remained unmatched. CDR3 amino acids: CASSPGQVGDIQYF. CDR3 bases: TGTGCCAGCAGTCCGGGACAGGTGGGGGACATTCAGTACTTC.

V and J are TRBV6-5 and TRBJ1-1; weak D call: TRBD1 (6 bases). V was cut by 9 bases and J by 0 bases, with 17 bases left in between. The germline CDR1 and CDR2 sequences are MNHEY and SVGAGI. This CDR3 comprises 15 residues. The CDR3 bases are TGTGCCAGTAGGGACATCACCACGATGAACACTGAAGCTTTCTTT. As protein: CASRDITTMNTEAFF.

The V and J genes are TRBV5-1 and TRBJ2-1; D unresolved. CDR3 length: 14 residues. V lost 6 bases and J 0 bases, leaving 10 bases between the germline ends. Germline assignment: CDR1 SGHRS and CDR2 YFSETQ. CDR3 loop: CASNAGDSYNEQFF. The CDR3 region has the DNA TGCGCCAGCAATGCCGGAGACTCCTACAATGAGCAGTTCTTC.

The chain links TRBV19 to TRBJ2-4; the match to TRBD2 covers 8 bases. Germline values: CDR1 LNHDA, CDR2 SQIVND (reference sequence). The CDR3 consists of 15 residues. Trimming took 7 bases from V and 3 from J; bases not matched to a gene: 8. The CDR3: CASTSGLAGKNIQYF. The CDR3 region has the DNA TGTGCCAGTACGTCTGGCCTAGCGGGCAAAAACATTCAGTACTTC.

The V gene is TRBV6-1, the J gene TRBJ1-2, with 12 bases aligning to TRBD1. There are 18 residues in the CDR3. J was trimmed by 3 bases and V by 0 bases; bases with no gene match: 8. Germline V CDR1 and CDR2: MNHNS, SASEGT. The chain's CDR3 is CASSEAGTGGSGDYGYTF. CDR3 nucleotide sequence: TGTGCCAGCAGTGAAGCCGGGACAGGGGGCTCGGGAGACTATGGCTACACCTTC.

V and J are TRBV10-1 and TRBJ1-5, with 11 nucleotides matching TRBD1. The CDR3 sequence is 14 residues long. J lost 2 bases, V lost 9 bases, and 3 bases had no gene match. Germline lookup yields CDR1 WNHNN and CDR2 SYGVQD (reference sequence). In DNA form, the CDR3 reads TGCGCCAGAGGGACAGGGGGTGGCAATCAGCCCCAGCATTTT. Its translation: CARGTGGGNQPQHF.

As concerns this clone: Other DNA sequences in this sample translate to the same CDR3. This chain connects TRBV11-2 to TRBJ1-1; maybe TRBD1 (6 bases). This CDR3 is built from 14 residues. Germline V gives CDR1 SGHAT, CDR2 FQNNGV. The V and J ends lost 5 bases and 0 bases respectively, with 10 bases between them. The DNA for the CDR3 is TGTGCCAGCAGCCTGACAGGCCTGAACACTGAAGCTTTCTTT. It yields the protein CASSLTGLNTEAFF. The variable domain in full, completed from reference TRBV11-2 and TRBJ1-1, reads EAGVAQSPRYKIIEKRQSVAFWCNPISGHATLYWYQQILGQGPKLLIQFQNNGVVDDSQLPKDRFSAERLKGVDSTLKIQPAKLEDSAVYLCASSLTGLNTEAFFGQGTRLTVV.

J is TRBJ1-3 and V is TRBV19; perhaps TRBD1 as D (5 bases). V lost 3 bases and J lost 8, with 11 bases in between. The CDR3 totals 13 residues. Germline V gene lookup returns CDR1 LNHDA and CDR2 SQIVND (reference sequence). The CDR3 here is CASSIGAPDTIYF. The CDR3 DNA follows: TGTGCCAGTAGTATTGGGGCTCCGGACACCATATATTTT.

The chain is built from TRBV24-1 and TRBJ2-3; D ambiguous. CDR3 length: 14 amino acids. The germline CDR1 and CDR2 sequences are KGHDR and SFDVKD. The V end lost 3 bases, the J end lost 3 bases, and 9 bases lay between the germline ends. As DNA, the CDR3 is TGTGCCACCAGTGATCCAGGTCGAACAGATACGCAGTATTTT. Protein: CATSDPGRTDTQYF.

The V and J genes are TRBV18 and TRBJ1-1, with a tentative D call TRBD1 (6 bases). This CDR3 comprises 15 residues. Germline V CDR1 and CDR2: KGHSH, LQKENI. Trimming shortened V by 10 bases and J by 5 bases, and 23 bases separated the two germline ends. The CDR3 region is CATNPGARGFTEAFF. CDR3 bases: TGTGCCACCAACCCCGGGGCCAGGGGTTTTACTGAAGCTTTCTTT.

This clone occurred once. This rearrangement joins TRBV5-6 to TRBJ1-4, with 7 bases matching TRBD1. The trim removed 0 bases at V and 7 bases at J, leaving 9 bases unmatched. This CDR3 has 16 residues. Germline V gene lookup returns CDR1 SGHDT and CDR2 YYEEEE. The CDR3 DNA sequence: TGTGCCAGCAGCTTGGGGCAGGGGGAAGTTGTTGAAAAACTGTTTTTT. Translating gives CASSLGQGEVVEKLFF.

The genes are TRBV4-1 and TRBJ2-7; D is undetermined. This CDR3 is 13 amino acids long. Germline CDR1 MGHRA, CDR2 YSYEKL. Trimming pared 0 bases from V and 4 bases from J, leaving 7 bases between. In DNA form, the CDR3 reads TGCGCCAGCAGCCAAGAAGAACGGTACGAGCAGTACGTC. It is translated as CASSQEERYEQYV.

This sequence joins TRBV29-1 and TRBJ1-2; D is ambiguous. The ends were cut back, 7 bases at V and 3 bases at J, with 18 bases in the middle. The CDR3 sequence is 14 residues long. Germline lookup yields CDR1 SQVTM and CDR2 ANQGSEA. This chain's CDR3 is CSAPRSEGDYGYTF. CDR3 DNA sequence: TGCAGCGCCCCAAGGTCGGAGGGTGACTATGGCTACACCTTC.

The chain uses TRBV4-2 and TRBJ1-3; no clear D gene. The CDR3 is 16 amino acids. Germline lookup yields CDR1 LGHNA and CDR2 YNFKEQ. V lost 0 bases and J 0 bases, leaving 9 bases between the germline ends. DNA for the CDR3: TGTGCCAGCAGCCAAGATCGAGCGAACTCTGGAAACACCATATATTTT. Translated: CASSQDRANSGNTIYF.

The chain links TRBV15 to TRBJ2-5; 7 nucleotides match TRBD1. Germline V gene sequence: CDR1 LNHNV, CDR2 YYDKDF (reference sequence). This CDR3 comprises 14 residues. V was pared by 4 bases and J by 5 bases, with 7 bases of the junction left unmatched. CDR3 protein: CATSIGRGSETQYF. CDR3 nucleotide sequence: TGTGCCACCAGCATTGGCAGGGGGTCGGAGACCCAGTACTTC. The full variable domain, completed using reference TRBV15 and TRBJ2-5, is DAMVIQNPRYQVTQFGKPVTLSCSQTLNHNVMYWYQQKSSQAPKLLFHYYDKDFNNEADTPDNFQSRRPNTSFCFLDIRSPGLGDTAMYLCATSIGRGSETQYFGPGTRLLVL.

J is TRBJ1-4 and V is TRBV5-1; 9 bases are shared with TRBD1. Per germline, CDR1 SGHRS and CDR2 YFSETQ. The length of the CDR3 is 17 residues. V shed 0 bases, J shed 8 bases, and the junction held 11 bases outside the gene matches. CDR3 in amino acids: CASSLGQGGPTGEKLFF. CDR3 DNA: TGCGCCAGCAGCTTGGGACAGGGGGGTCCCACAGGGGAAAAACTGTTTTTT.

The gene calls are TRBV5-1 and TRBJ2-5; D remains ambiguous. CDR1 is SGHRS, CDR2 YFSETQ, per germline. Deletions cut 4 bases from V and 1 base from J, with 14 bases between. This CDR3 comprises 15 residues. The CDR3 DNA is TGCGCCAGCAGCCCGGTCGGGTCGCTCCAAGAGACCCAGTACTTC. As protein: CASSPVGSLQETQYF.

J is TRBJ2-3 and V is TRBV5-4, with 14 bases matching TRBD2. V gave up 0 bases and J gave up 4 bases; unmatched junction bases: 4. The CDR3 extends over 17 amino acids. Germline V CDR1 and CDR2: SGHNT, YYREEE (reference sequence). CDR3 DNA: TGTGCCAGCAGCTTGGCTGGACTAGCGGGGGGTGCAGATACGCAGTATTTT. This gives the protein CASSLAGLAGGADTQYF.

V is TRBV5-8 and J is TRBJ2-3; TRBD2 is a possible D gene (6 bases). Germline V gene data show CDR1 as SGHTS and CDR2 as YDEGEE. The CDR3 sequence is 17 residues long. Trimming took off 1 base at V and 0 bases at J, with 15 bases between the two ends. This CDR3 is CASSLLNSAGSTDTQYF. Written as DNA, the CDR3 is TGTGCCAGCAGCTTGCTCAATTCGGCGGGGAGCACAGATACGCAGTATTTT.

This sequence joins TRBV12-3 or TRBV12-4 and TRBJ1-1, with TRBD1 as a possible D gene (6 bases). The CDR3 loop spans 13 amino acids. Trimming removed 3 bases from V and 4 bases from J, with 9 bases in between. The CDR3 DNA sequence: TGTGCCAGCAGTTTTGCACAGGGCACTGAAGCTTTCTTT. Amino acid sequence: CASSFAQGTEAFF.

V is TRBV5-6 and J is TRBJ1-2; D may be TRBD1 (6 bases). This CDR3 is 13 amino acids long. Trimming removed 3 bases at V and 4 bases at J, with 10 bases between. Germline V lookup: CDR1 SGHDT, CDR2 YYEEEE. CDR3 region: CASSSTGPYGYTF. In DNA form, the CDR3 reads TGTGCCAGCAGCTCTACAGGGCCCTATGGCTACACCTTC.